The 25 T cell receptor beta chains presented below share a single source sample, sequenced in a study of beta chain features in type 1 diabetes. Study-wide results and limits: Patients with Type 1 diabetes showed moderately but significantly shorter TCRB CDR3s in all four CD4+ subsets.

Expressed TCRB transcripts were sequenced because the entire RNA isolate underwent reverse transcription. Generated by immunoSEQ multiplex PCR, the TCRdb table keeps only in-frame clones and is missing some. Here the sample spans 250,000 to 350,000 clones, 15% being singletons. Their cognate antigens are unknown. Sequencing was done on a sample of naive CD4+ T cells from blood. All receptors come from a man aged 18-30 years with type 1 diabetes.

This chain uses TRBV4-3 with TRBJ1-6, with TRBD1 matching 8 bases. With V trimmed by 3 bases and J by 2 bases, 3 bases remained unmatched. The CDR3 length is 16 residues. Germline CDR1 is LGHNA and CDR2 is YSLEER. The CDR3 protein is CASSQDREAYNSPLHF. The CDR3 nucleotides read TGCGCCAGCAGCCAGGACAGGGAGGCCTATAATTCACCCCTCCACTTT.

In this sample, this clone turned up a few times. The chain uses TRBV4-3 and TRBJ2-1; 10 nucleotides line up with TRBD2. Per the germline V gene, CDR1 is LGHNA and CDR2 is YSLEER. The V segment lost 0 bases and the J segment 8 bases; nucleotides outside the gene matches: 7. The CDR3 has 16 residues. The CDR3 reads CASSQDHRLAGDEQFF. CDR3 DNA: TGCGCCAGCAGCCAAGATCATAGACTAGCGGGTGATGAGCAGTTCTTC.

In this sample, this clone turned up once. This sequence joins TRBV29-1 and TRBJ2-7, with 10 bases that match TRBD1. The CDR3 contains 16 residues. The germline CDR1 and CDR2 sequences are SQVTM and ANQGSEA. V lost 5 bases, J lost 1 base, and 11 bases stayed unmatched. The DNA for the CDR3 is TGCAGCGTTCAGACCGGGGACAGGGGTTTGTCCTACGAGCAGTACTTC. Translating it yields CSVQTGDRGLSYEQYF.

The chain combines TRBV25-1 with TRBJ2-7; possible D gene TRBD1, 6 bases. This CDR3 has 14 amino acids. Germline CDR1 and CDR2: MGHDK and SYGVNS. The V gene lost 3 bases and the J gene lost 9 bases, with 18 bases spanning the gap. CDR3 in amino acids: CASSDPGAGAVQYF. The CDR3 nucleotides read TGTGCCAGCAGTGACCCTGGGGCAGGGGCAGTGCAGTACTTC.

CDR3 DNA sequence: TGCGCCAGCAGCTTGGTTCTAAAGTCGATTCCGTACTTC. Translated, it gives CASSLVLKSIPYF. The V and J genes are TRBV5-1 and TRBJ2-7; D gene unclear. This CDR3 comprises 13 residues. V gave up 0 bases and J gave up 12 bases, with 16 bases separating them. Germline loops: CDR1 SGHRS, CDR2 YFSETQ.

A few counts support this clone. This sequence joins TRBV4-3 and TRBJ2-3; no firm D call. The CDR3 consists of 15 residues. Germline values: CDR1 LGHNA, CDR2 YSLEER. Trimming took off 0 bases at V and 2 bases at J, with 9 bases between the two ends. CDR3 coding DNA: TGCGCCAGCAGCCAAGATCTCCTAGACACAGATACGCAGTATTTT. Protein: CASSQDLLDTDTQYF.

The chain has TRBV19 and TRBJ1-1, with a tentative D call TRBD1 (5 bases). The CDR3 consists of 12 residues. CDR1 and CDR2 (germline): LNHDA, SQIVND (reference sequence). Trimming removed 6 bases from V and 8 bases from J, with 13 bases in between. The CDR3 coding sequence is TGTGCCAGTAGCGTTATTGGGGCAGAAGCTTTCTTT. Translated, it gives CASSVIGAEAFF.

This clone has a handful of counts. The chain recombines TRBV28 with TRBJ2-5; D might be TRBD1 (6 bases). Trimming took 3 bases from V and 4 from J, leaving 15 bases between them. CDR1 and CDR2 (germline): MDHEN, SYDVKM. The CDR3 length is 15 residues. For the CDR3, the DNA is TGTGCCAGCAGTTTTCCCACAGGGATCCCAGAGACCCAGTACTTC. Translated, it gives CASSFPTGIPETQYF.

This chain joins TRBV28 and TRBJ1-1; TRBD1 matches at 7 bases. Germline trimming cut 6 bases from V and 5 bases from J; bases unmatched to any gene: 9. Per germline, CDR1 MDHEN and CDR2 SYDVKM. This CDR3 comprises 14 residues. CDR3 sequence: CASRSQGVGTEAFF. The DNA for the CDR3 is TGTGCCAGCAGATCCCAGGGGGTAGGAACTGAAGCTTTCTTT. The complete variable domain, with remaining parts taken from reference TRBV28 and TRBJ1-1, reads DVKVTQSSRYLVKRTGEKVFLECVQDMDHENMFWYRQDPGLGLRLIYFSYDVKMKEKGDIPEGYSVSREKKERFSLILESASTNQTSMYLCASRSQGVGTEAFFGQGTRLTVV.

This clone was detected a few times. This sequence joins TRBV6-6 and TRBJ2-4; 7 bases map to TRBD2. The CDR3 runs 16 residues. V lost 1 base, J lost 0 bases, and 3 bases stayed unmatched. Germline V lookup: CDR1 MNHNY, CDR2 SVGAGI (reference sequence). CDR3 nucleotide sequence: TGTGCCAGCAGTTACTGGGGGGGGTTAGCCAAAAACATTCAGTACTTC. It is translated as CASSYWGGLAKNIQYF.

This clone was found a few times. The chain is built from TRBV27 and TRBJ1-6; TRBD1 matches at 9 bases. CDR1 is MNHEY, CDR2 SMNVEV, per germline (reference sequence). This CDR3 contains 15 residues. V lost 5 bases to trimming and J lost 7 bases; unmatched junction nucleotides: 6. CDR3 DNA sequence: TGTGCCAGCAGTCCAACAGGGGGCGGGAATTCACCCCTCCACTTT. It yields the protein CASSPTGGGNSPLHF.

The chain links TRBV6-5 to TRBJ2-3; weak D call: TRBD2 (5 bases). CDR1 and CDR2 from the germline V gene are MNHEY and SVGAGI. The CDR3 runs 15 residues. V was pared by 5 bases and J by 0 bases, with 12 bases between. For the CDR3, the DNA is TGTGCCAGCAGTCCCCCTCAGCGGAGCACAGATACGCAGTATTTT. Protein sequence: CASSPPQRSTDTQYF.

The rearrangement uses TRBV28 and TRBJ2-5, with D possibly being TRBD2 (6 bases). Trimming pared 6 bases from V and 1 base from J, leaving 12 bases between. The CDR3 covers 14 residues. Germline CDR1 and CDR2: MDHEN and SYDVKM. Here the CDR3 reads CASRGVGGQETQYF. CDR3 coding DNA: TGTGCCAGCAGGGGTGTGGGGGGCCAAGAGACCCAGTACTTC. The whole variable domain, remainder taken from reference TRBV28 and TRBJ2-5, is DVKVTQSSRYLVKRTGEKVFLECVQDMDHENMFWYRQDPGLGLRLIYFSYDVKMKEKGDIPEGYSVSREKKERFSLILESASTNQTSMYLCASRGVGGQETQYFGPGTRLLVL.

This chain uses TRBV19 with TRBJ2-5; a weak D match, TRBD2 (5 bases). Germline values: CDR1 LNHDA, CDR2 SQIVND (reference sequence). The CDR3 contains 14 residues. V was shortened by 3 bases and J by 5 bases, with 13 bases between the two germline ends. The CDR3 reads CASSISGVVETQYF. The CDR3 coding sequence is TGTGCCAGTAGTATTTCCGGGGTAGTTGAGACCCAGTACTTC.

This chain connects TRBV7-6 to TRBJ2-5; a possible D gene is TRBD2 (6 bases). From germline, CDR1 is SGHVS and CDR2 FNYEAQ. The CDR3 is made up of 14 amino acids. Trimming pared 2 bases from V and 3 bases from J, leaving 10 bases between. CDR3 region: CASSLSGQKETQYF. The DNA of the CDR3 is TGTGCCAGCAGCTTAAGCGGGCAGAAAGAGACCCAGTACTTC.

This chain uses TRBV9 with TRBJ2-4, with 7 bases identical to TRBD1. After removal of 3 bases from V and 2 bases from J, the junction contained 11 bases not matched to a gene. The CDR3 is made up of 17 amino acids. The germline CDR1 and CDR2 sequences are SGDLS and YYNGEE. The CDR3 protein is CASSAGSTGSTKNIQYF. In nucleotides, the CDR3 is TGTGCCAGCAGCGCTGGGTCGACAGGGTCAACCAAAAACATTCAGTACTTC.

The chain links TRBV7-2 to TRBJ1-5, with D hard to call. The germline CDR1 and CDR2 sequences are SGHTA and FQGNSA. Deletions cut 2 bases from V and 4 bases from J, with 12 bases between. The CDR3 contains 15 residues. CDR3 sequence reads: CASSLLSFRNQPQHF. The CDR3 DNA reads TGTGCCAGCAGCTTACTAAGCTTTCGTAATCAGCCCCAGCATTTT.

The V call is TRBV7-2, the J call TRBJ1-5, with D hard to call. Germline loops: CDR1 SGHTA, CDR2 FQGNSA. The CDR3 length is 15 residues. V shed 1 base and J shed 4 bases, with 11 bases lying between them. The CDR3 here is CASSLVATLNQPQHF. For the CDR3, the DNA is TGTGCCAGCAGCTTAGTTGCTACGTTGAATCAGCCCCAGCATTTT.

This rearrangement joins TRBV7-2 to TRBJ2-7; D is perhaps TRBD1 (6 bases). The germline V gene has CDR1 SGHTA and CDR2 FQGNSA. The CDR3 loop spans 14 amino acids. V lost 5 bases, J lost 4 bases, and 15 bases lay in between. CDR3: CASSPQTGSYEQYF. CDR3 nucleotides: TGTGCCAGCAGCCCACAAACAGGGTCTTACGAGCAGTACTTC.

In its sample, this clone was seen a few times. V and J are TRBV7-8 and TRBJ2-3; 8 bases map to TRBD2. V dropped 3 bases and J dropped 11; count of bases not matched to a gene: 10. Germline CDR1 SGHVS, CDR2 FQNEAQ. The CDR3 runs 14 residues. The CDR3 loop is CASSFSRTGLVQYF. As DNA, the CDR3 is TGTGCCAGCAGCTTTAGCAGGACGGGACTAGTGCAGTATTTT.

This clone was observed a handful of times. This chain uses TRBV5-1 with TRBJ1-1, with D tentatively TRBD1 (6 bases). The V gene's germline CDR1 is SGHRS and CDR2 YFSETQ. The V end lost 4 bases, the J end lost 1 base, and 11 bases lay between the germline ends. There are 14 residues in the CDR3. CDR3 in DNA: TGCGCCAGCAGCCCGTGGGACACGAACACTGAAGCTTTCTTT. This gives the protein CASSPWDTNTEAFF.

Only a few counts were recorded for this clone. The same CDR3 also results from other DNA sequences found in this sample. V is TRBV4-2 and J is TRBJ2-2; 7 bases are shared with TRBD1. This CDR3 contains 15 residues. Trimming removed 3 bases from V and 0 bases from J; junction bases left unmatched: 1. Germline V CDR1 and CDR2: LGHNA, YNFKEQ. In nucleotides, the CDR3 is TGTGCCAGCAGCCAGGGGACAGCGAACACCGGGGAGCTGTTTTTT. Encoded protein: CASSQGTANTGELFF.

This rearrangement joins TRBV30 to TRBJ1-5; D gene unclear. CDR3 length: 14 amino acids. Trimming stripped 4 bases from V and 3 bases from J, with 13 bases between. CDR1 is GTSNPN, CDR2 SVGIG, per germline (reference sequence). DNA for the CDR3: TGTGCCTGGAACTTCGGGTCCTTCAATCAGCCCCAGCATTTT. Amino acid sequence: CAWNFGSFNQPQHF.

This clone has just a few counts. The chain recombines TRBV18 with TRBJ2-1; 11 bases are a match to TRBD2. Germline V gives CDR1 KGHSH, CDR2 LQKENI. The CDR3 totals 16 residues. The V gene end was trimmed by 4 bases and the J gene end by 5 bases; junction bases not matched to a gene: 7. The CDR3 loop is CASSLSGLAAHNEQFF. The CDR3 DNA follows: TGTGCCAGCTCACTGTCGGGACTAGCGGCCCACAATGAGCAGTTCTTC.

The CDR3 here is CASSSYFYSADTQYF. CDR3 DNA sequence: TGTGCCAGCAGTTCATACTTCTATTCTGCAGATACGCAGTATTTT. The V call is TRBV28, the J call TRBJ2-3; D gene ambiguous. V gave up 4 bases and J gave up 4 bases, with 15 bases separating them. CDR3 size: 15 residues. Germline V gene lookup returns CDR1 MDHEN and CDR2 SYDVKM.